Below are 25 T cell receptor beta chains sequenced from a single sample in a study of T-cell reconstitution after alpha-beta-depleted transplantation in children (dated by TCRdb to the mid-2010s). Libraries were prepared through PCR. The sequencer was an Illumina HiSeq 2500. To normalize quantification of the TCRbeta repertoire, the TCR libraries were built with molecular barcoding that relied on unique molecular identifiers. Through fastp at Q25 and MiXCR, TCRdb rebuilt clones from the public reads, retaining in-frame beta chains. Rows are combined by CDR3 protein, so each entry shows the most common genes and DNA. The sample table lists hundreds of thousands of distinct CDR3 sequences, around 13% of them with a count of one. The biggest ten clones account for 0.79% of the sample. The label giving this sample's treatment or condition can be read as: allogeneic hematopoietic cell transplantation with graft depleted of TCRalphabeta T cells and CD19 B cells.

This sample comprised PBMCs, obtained before TCRalphabeta/CD19-depleted stem cell transplant. The receptor source for this set is a girl aged 2 to 9 with congenital amegakaryocytic thrombocytopenia, due to receive a stem cell transplant.

The rearrangement joins TRBV12-3 or TRBV12-4 to TRBJ2-4, with a tentative D call TRBD2 (5 bases). The CDR3 consists of 15 residues. With 4 bases removed from V and 7 bases from J, the gap between germline ends came to 17 bases. CDR3 nucleotide sequence: TGTGCCAGCAGTTATATCCCGGGAAAGGAGAACATTCAGTACTTC. Its protein is CASSYIPGKENIQYF.

This clonotype was detected a few times. J is TRBJ2-5 and V is TRBV2; D remains unclear. In germline, CDR1 is SNHLY, CDR2 FYNNEI. The CDR3 totals 12 residues. Trimming removed 2 bases from V and 5 bases from J, with 6 bases in between. Here the CDR3 DNA reads TGTGCCAGCAGTGAATCGTTGGAGACCCAGTACTTC. It codes for CASSESLETQYF.

J is TRBJ1-4 and V is TRBV6-5; D is possibly TRBD1 (6 bases). V was cut by 7 bases and J by 5 bases, with 14 bases left in between. This CDR3 is 14 amino acids long. The germline gives CDR1 MNHEY, CDR2 SVGAGI. The CDR3: CASNRGGVNEKLFF. The CDR3 nucleotides are TGTGCCAGCAACCGAGGGGGGGTGAATGAAAAACTGTTTTTT.

The chain couples TRBV5-6 to TRBJ2-2, with no clear D. The CDR3 totals 13 residues. V was trimmed by 4 bases and J by 4 bases, leaving 8 bases between them. Germline CDR1 SGHDT, CDR2 YYEEEE. This CDR3 reads CASSPGSTGELFF. CDR3 DNA sequence: TGTGCCAGCAGCCCCGGCAGCACCGGGGAGCTGTTTTTT.

V gene TRBV20-1 combines with J gene TRBJ1-5; D possibly corresponds to TRBD1 (5 bases). The CDR3 contains 14 residues. Germline CDR1 DFQATT, CDR2 SNEGSKA (reference sequence). V was cut by 4 bases and J by 8 bases, with 18 bases left in between. The CDR3 DNA follows: TGCAGTGCTATCAATGCAGGGAATTGGGAGCCCCAGCATTTT. Its translation: CSAINAGNWEPQHF.

This clonotype was seen at least ten times. V usage is TRBV6-2 or TRBV6-3 and J usage is TRBJ2-1; 12 nucleotides match TRBD2. The V gene's germline CDR1 is MNHEY and CDR2 SVGEGT. This CDR3 has 15 residues. V was clipped by 5 bases and J by 6 bases; unmatched bases: 5. The CDR3: CASSRLAGGINEQFF. CDR3 nucleotides: TGTGCCAGCAGTAGGCTAGCGGGAGGGATCAATGAGCAGTTCTTC.

The CDR3 coding sequence is TGTGCCAGTAGTATAGTGCCGGGCGGGGAGCTGTTTTTT. It codes for CASSIVPGGELFF. The gene calls are TRBV19 and TRBJ2-2; D call uncertain. This CDR3 contains 13 residues. The ends were cut back, 1 base at V and 7 bases at J, with 7 bases in the middle. CDR1 LNHDA and CDR2 SQIVND come from the germline V gene (reference sequence).

This clonotype appeared a few times. The chain links TRBV9 to TRBJ1-1; D is ambiguous. V was clipped by 1 base and J by 3 bases, with 10 bases between them. Germline lookup yields CDR1 SGDLS and CDR2 YYNGEE. The CDR3 spans 14 residues. CDR3 sequence reads: CASSVTGSDTEAFF. DNA of the CDR3: TGTGCCAGCAGCGTAACCGGGTCCGACACTGAAGCTTTCTTT.

This clonotype was picked up many times. The rearrangement joins TRBV5-1 to TRBJ2-3; no definite D call. Looked up from germline, CDR1 is SGHRS and CDR2 is YFSETQ. V was cut by 2 bases and J by 0 bases, with 10 bases left in between. The CDR3 runs to 15 residues. The CDR3 sequence is CASSLAPQSTDTQYF. The CDR3 DNA reads TGCGCCAGCAGCTTAGCCCCCCAGAGCACAGATACGCAGTATTTT.

This clonotype was detected many times. V is TRBV7-9 and J is TRBJ1-5; D is unresolved. The CDR3 totals 12 residues. Trimming stripped 3 bases from V and 5 bases from J, with 5 bases between. The germline V gene has CDR1 SEHNR and CDR2 FQNEAQ (reference sequence). In DNA, the CDR3 is TGTGCCAGCAGCTTTTCCGATCAGCCCCAGCATTTT. Amino acids: CASSFSDQPQHF. Full variable domain (rest looked up from reference TRBV7-9 and TRBJ1-5): DTGVSQNPRHKITKRGQNVTFRCDPISEHNRLYWYRQTLGQGPEFLTYFQNEAQLEKSRLLSDRFSAERPKGSFSTLEIQRTEQGDSAMYLCASSFSDQPQHFGDGTRLSIL.

At least ten counts were recorded for this clonotype. The chain joins TRBV10-3 to TRBJ1-1; the match to TRBD1 covers 8 bases. Germline-derived CDR1 and CDR2 are ENHRY and SYGVKD. This CDR3 has 15 residues. V trimming: 7 bases; J trimming: 2 bases; junction bases outside the gene matches: 9. For the CDR3, the DNA is TGTGCCATCACCCGGACAGGGAGGCGAAACACTGAAGCTTTCTTT. Translation: CAITRTGRRNTEAFF.

This clonotype was seen ten or more times. The chain links TRBV20-1 to TRBJ2-1; D uncertain. The length of the CDR3 is 14 residues. Trimming removed 6 bases from V and 5 bases from J, with 17 bases in between. The germline CDR1 and CDR2 sequences are DFQATT and SNEGSKA (reference sequence). The CDR3 loop reads CSALRLSPDNEQFF. The CDR3 region has the DNA TGCAGTGCCCTCAGACTCTCACCTGACAATGAGCAGTTCTTC.

This clonotype has more than one count but fewer than ten. V is TRBV24-1 and J is TRBJ2-1; 9 bases are a match to TRBD2. This CDR3 has 16 amino acids. Germline CDR1 reads KGHDR; CDR2 reads SFDVKD. Unmatched junction bases numbered 8, after V lost 4 bases and J lost 5 bases. The CDR3 nucleotides are TGTGCCACCAGTGAAGCGCTAGCGGGACTAAACAATGAGCAGTTCTTC. As protein: CATSEALAGLNNEQFF.

This clonotype was counted a few times. A junction end diverges from the germline sequence, so it may reflect a read error. The V call is TRBV12-3 or TRBV12-4, the J call TRBJ1-5, with no clear D. This CDR3 region has 14 residues. The chain's CDR3 is CASSLVGWNQPQHF. CDR3 DNA: TGTGCCAGCAGCTTAGTAGGGTGGAATCAGCCCCAGCATTTT.

This clonotype has ten or more counts. The chain couples TRBV5-1 to TRBJ2-1; D unclear. V shed 1 base and J shed 5 bases, with 7 bases lying between them. The CDR3 spans 13 residues. CDR1 and CDR2 from the germline V gene are SGHRS and YFSETQ. The CDR3, as DNA: TGCGCCAGCAGCTTGTACAGAAACAATGAGCAGTTCTTC. Translated: CASSLYRNNEQFF.

The table lists this clonotype with a few counts. This rearrangement joins TRBV7-3 to TRBJ2-3; TRBD2 is a possible D gene (6 bases). CDR3 length: 16 amino acids. The V and J ends lost 5 bases and 4 bases respectively, with 19 bases between them. Per germline, CDR1 SGHTA and CDR2 FQGTGA. This chain's CDR3 is CASSRDGLANSDTQYF. DNA of the CDR3: TGTGCCAGCAGCCGGGACGGGCTAGCGAATTCAGATACGCAGTATTTT.

This chain uses TRBV14 with TRBJ2-2, with D perhaps matching TRBD2 (5 bases). Trimming left V 1 base short and J 0 bases short, with 6 bases between. This CDR3 is 15 amino acids long. Germline CDR1 is SGHDN and CDR2 is FVKESK. CDR3 sequence reads: CASSQVRANTGELFF. Written as DNA, the CDR3 is TGTGCCAGCAGCCAAGTGAGGGCGAACACCGGGGAGCTGTTTTTT.

This clonotype was seen a few times. This chain uses TRBV7-8 with TRBJ2-7; 11 bases map to TRBD1. CDR1 is SGHVS and CDR2 is FQNEAQ in the germline V gene. This CDR3 region has 16 residues. J gave up 3 bases and V 0 bases, and 4 bases lay outside the gene matches. For the CDR3, the DNA is TGTGCCAGCAGCTTAGCCTTGGGACAGGGGGTCTACGAGCAGTACTTC. This codes for CASSLALGQGVYEQYF. Based on the CDR3 plus reference TRBV7-8 and TRBJ2-7, the full variable domain is GAGVSQSPRYKVAKRGQDVALRCDPISGHVSLFWYQQALGQGPEFLTYFQNEAQLDKSGLPSDRFFAERPEGSVSTLKIQRTQQEDSAVYLCASSLALGQGVYEQYFGPGTRLTVT.

This clonotype was seen more than once but under ten times. The chain recombines TRBV6-5 with TRBJ1-4; tentative D call: TRBD1 (5 bases). The CDR3 has 17 residues. CDR1 and CDR2 from the germline V gene are MNHEY and SVGAGI. V dropped 1 base and J dropped 2 bases, with 14 bases sitting between them. This chain's CDR3 is CASSYWGGSATNEKLFF. CDR3 coding DNA: TGTGCCAGCAGTTACTGGGGGGGTAGTGCGACTAATGAAAAACTGTTTTTT.

Points on this clonotype: One end of the junction is discordant with germline, which a read error may explain. The chain recombines TRBV6-5 with TRBJ2-4; D gene unclear. Germline V gene sequence: CDR1 MNHEY, CDR2 SVGAGI. The CDR3 extends over 16 amino acids. The CDR3 nucleotides are TGTGCCAGCAGTTACTCAGGGTCGACGGCCAAAAACATTCAGCACTTC. Translating it yields CASSYSGSTAKNIQHF.

This clonotype has just a few counts. This chain joins TRBV20-1 and TRBJ2-1; tentatively, D is TRBD2 (5 bases). The germline V and J ends were trimmed by 6 bases and 10 bases, with 19 bases remaining between them. The V gene's germline CDR1 is DFQATT and CDR2 SNEGSKA (reference sequence). The length of the CDR3 is 13 residues. The CDR3 reads CSAATGLAWEQFF. Here the CDR3 DNA reads TGCAGTGCAGCCACCGGCCTAGCTTGGGAGCAGTTCTTC.

Many counts were recorded for this clonotype. The chain combines TRBV12-3 or TRBV12-4 with TRBJ1-4; D is undetermined. V was pared by 6 bases and J by 0 bases, with 11 bases between. CDR3 length: 15 amino acids. The CDR3 sequence: CASSPDGATNEKLFF. CDR3 bases: TGTGCCAGCAGCCCAGACGGGGCAACTAATGAAAAACTGTTTTTT.

The J gene is TRBJ2-7, the V gene TRBV7-2; 8 nucleotides line up with TRBD2. The CDR3 runs to 15 residues. Losses at the gene ends were 7 bases for V and 4 bases for J; bases not matched to a gene: 12. Germline V CDR1 and CDR2: SGHTA, FQGNSA. The CDR3 sequence: CASTPSSGSPYEQYF. As DNA, the CDR3 is TGTGCCAGCACCCCCTCAAGCGGGAGCCCGTACGAGCAGTACTTC.

This clonotype appeared many times. The V and J genes are TRBV29-1 and TRBJ2-1, with a weak D call TRBD2 (7 bases). In germline, CDR1 is SQVTM, CDR2 ANQGSEA. This CDR3 is built from 14 residues. Trimming cost V 7 bases and J 9 bases, with 22 bases left between them. The CDR3 reads CSAGGWGAKGEQFF. For the CDR3, the DNA is TGCAGCGCGGGAGGTTGGGGGGCGAAGGGTGAGCAGTTCTTC.

This clonotype was seen ten or more times. The chain carries TRBV10-2 and TRBJ2-5, with 12 bases identical to TRBD2. The CDR3 has 17 amino acids. Germline values: CDR1 WSHSY, CDR2 SAAADI. J was trimmed by 3 bases and V by 2 bases; bases with no gene match: 7. The CDR3, as DNA: TGCGCCAGCAGTGAGCCAGTTAGGACTAGCGGGGAAGAGACCCAGTACTTC. This translates into CASSEPVRTSGEETQYF.